The clone carrying this TCR beta chain turned up a few times. Antigen unknown. This sample was taken from a study of yellow fever vaccine responses in identical twins. Germline CDR1 reads DFQATT; CDR2 reads SNEGSKA (reference sequence). There are 14 residues in the CDR3. Trimming took off 1 base at V and 5 bases at J, with 14 bases between the two ends. Overall study results and limits: It has been reported that, in twins, the vaccine T cell response seemed partly convergent and partly personalized.

Each CDR3 protein is one row after TCRdb ran MiXCR on the RT-PCR reads. The profile shows roughly 1,000 distinct CDR3 sequences, over 60% of them singletons. This specimen consisted of T cells from blood (PBMCs), unsorted or a sorted subset (not recorded which), obtained before or after yellow fever vaccination (not recorded which). This TCR derives from a female donor who received the yellow fever vaccine. The J gene is TRBJ1-1, the V gene TRBV20-1, with a possible D match to TRBD1 (5 bases). The CDR3 DNA is TGCAGTGCTAGAGGGCGGGGGGAGTGGACTGAAGCTTTCTTT. Its protein product is CSARGRGEWTEAFF.